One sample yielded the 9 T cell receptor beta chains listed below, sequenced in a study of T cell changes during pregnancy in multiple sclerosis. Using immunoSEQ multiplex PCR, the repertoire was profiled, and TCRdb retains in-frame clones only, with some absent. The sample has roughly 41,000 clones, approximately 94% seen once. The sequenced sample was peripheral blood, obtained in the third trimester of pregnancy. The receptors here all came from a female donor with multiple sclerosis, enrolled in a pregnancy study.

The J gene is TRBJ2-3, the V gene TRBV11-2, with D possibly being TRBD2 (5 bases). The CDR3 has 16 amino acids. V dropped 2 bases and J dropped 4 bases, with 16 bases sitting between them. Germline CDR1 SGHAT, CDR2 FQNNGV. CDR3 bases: TGTGCCAGCAGCTTAAGCAGGCGGGCACGCGCAGATACGCAGTATTTT. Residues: CASSLSRRARADTQYF.

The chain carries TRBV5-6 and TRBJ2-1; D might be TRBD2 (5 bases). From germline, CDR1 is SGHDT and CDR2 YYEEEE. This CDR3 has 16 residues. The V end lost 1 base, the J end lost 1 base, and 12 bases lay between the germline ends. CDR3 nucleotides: TGTGCCAGCAGCTTGCGAGCTAGCCGGTCCTACAATGAGCAGTTCTTC. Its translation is CASSLRASRSYNEQFF.

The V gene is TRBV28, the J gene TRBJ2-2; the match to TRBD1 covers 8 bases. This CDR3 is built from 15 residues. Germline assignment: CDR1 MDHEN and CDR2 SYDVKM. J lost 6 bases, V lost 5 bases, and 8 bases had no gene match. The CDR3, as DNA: TGTGCCAGCAGTCAGGGGACAGGATTTCCCGGGGAGCTGTTTTTT. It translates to CASSQGTGFPGELFF.

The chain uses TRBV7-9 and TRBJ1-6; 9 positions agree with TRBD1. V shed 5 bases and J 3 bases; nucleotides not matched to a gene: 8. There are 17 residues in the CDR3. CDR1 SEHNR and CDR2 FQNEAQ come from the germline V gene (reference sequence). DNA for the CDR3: TGTGCCAGCAGCCCCCGGGACAGGGCATACTATAATTCACCCCTCCACTTT. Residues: CASSPRDRAYYNSPLHF. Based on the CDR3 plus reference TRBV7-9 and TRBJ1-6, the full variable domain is DTGVSQNPRHKITKRGQNVTFRCDPISEHNRLYWYRQTLGQGPEFLTYFQNEAQLEKSRLLSDRFSAERPKGSFSTLEIQRTEQGDSAMYLCASSPRDRAYYNSPLHFGNGTRLTVT.

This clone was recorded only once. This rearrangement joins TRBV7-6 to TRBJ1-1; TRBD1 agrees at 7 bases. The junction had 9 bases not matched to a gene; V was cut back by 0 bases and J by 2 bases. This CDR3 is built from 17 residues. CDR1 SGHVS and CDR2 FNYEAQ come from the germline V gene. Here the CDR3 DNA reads TGTGCCAGCAGCTTAGCATCAGGGGGATCGAGAAACACTGAAGCTTTCTTT. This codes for CASSLASGGSRNTEAFF. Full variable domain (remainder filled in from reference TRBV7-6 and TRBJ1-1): GAGVSQSPRYKVTKRGQDVALRCDPISGHVSLYWYRQALGQGPEFLTYFNYEAQQDKSGLPNDRFSAERPEGSISTLTIQRTEQRDSAMYRCASSLASGGSRNTEAFFGQGTRLTVV.

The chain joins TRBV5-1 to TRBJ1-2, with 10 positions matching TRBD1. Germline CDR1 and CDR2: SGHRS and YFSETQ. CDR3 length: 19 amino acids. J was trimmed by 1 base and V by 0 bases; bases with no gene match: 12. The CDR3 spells CASSLASTGGATDNYGYTF. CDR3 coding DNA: TGCGCCAGCAGCTTGGCCTCGACAGGGGGCGCTACAGATAACTATGGCTACACCTTC.

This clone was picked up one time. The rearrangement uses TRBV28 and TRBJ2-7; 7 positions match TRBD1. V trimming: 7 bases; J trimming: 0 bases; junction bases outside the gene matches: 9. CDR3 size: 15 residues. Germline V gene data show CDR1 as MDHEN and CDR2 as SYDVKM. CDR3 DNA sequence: TGTGCCAGCACCGCGGTGGACAGGAGCTCCTACGAGCAGTACTTC. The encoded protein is CASTAVDRSSYEQYF.

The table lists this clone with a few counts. In nucleotides, the CDR3 is TGTGCCAGCAGTTCCGGACAGGGGAACACCGGGGAGCTGTTTTTT. It encodes CASSSGQGNTGELFF. The chain employs TRBV28 and TRBJ2-2; 8 nucleotides match TRBD1. V lost 4 bases and J lost 1; bases outside the gene matches: 2. The CDR3 sequence is 15 residues long. The germline gives CDR1 MDHEN, CDR2 SYDVKM. Full variable domain (remainder filled in from reference TRBV28 and TRBJ2-2): DVKVTQSSRYLVKRTGEKVFLECVQDMDHENMFWYRQDPGLGLRLIYFSYDVKMKEKGDIPEGYSVSREKKERFSLILESASTNQTSMYLCASSSGQGNTGELFFGEGSRLTVL.

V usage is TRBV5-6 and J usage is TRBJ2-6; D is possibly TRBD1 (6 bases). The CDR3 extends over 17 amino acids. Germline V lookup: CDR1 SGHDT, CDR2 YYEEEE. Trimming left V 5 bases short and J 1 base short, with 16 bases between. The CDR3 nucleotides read TGTGCCAGCAGGTTCAACCTCCAGGGGTCTGGGGCCAACGTCCTGACTTTC. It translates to CASRFNLQGSGANVLTF.